The 8 T cell receptor beta chains below all came from one sample that was sequenced in a study of regulatory T cells in long-lasting Graves disease. Time point denoted: newly diagnosed GD, antithyroid drugs for less than 3 months. PBMC RNA served as the TCR library source. Assembly of TCR beta libraries relied on iRepertoire HTBI primers together with Arm-PCR of CDR3 regions. TCRdb reprocessed the multiplex PCR reads with MiXCR, giving one entry per CDR3 protein. The table shows over 500,000 distinct CDR3 sequences, with roughly 15% occurring only once. A further study also used this sample, focusing on T cells in Graves' hyperthyroidism and ophthalmopathy.

The specimen was peripheral blood mononuclear cells (PBMCs), collected at new diagnosis, from a patient treated with antithyroid drugs. The receptors originated from a man between 18 and 35 years old with Graves disease.

The genes are TRBV27 and TRBJ2-3; 7 bases agree with TRBD2. V was clipped by 4 bases and J by 6 bases; unmatched bases: 7. The CDR3 runs to 14 residues. The germline gives CDR1 MNHEY, CDR2 SMNVEV (reference sequence). Here the CDR3 DNA reads TGTGCCAGCAGTTCCCACGGGAGGAGGGATACGCAGTATTTT. It codes for CASSSHGRRDTQYF.

This clonotype was seen repeatedly, ten times or more. V is TRBV12-3 or TRBV12-4 and J is TRBJ2-2; 9 positions agree with TRBD1. The CDR3 totals 17 residues. Trimming cost V 5 bases and J 5 bases; bases outside gene matches: 12. The CDR3 DNA reads TGTGCCAGCAGTCCAGTAGTATCGGACAGGGGTACCGGGGAGCTGTTTTTT. It is translated as CASSPVVSDRGTGELFF.

This clonotype was recorded a few times. V is TRBV19 and J is TRBJ2-5, with TRBD1 as a possible D gene (6 bases). This CDR3 has 14 residues. Germline V CDR1 and CDR2: LNHDA, SQIVND (reference sequence). V lost 4 bases, J lost 1 base, and 10 bases lay in between. CDR3 in DNA: TGTGCCAGTAGTACAGACAGGACCCAAGAGACCCAGTACTTC. Translating it yields CASSTDRTQETQYF.

Ten or more counts support this clonotype. The rearrangement joins TRBV11-1 to TRBJ1-1; perhaps TRBD1 as D (5 bases). The CDR3 has 14 amino acids. The V gene's germline CDR1 is SGHAT and CDR2 FQDESV (reference sequence). The germline V and J ends were trimmed by 1 base and 5 bases, with 11 bases remaining between them. Here the CDR3 DNA reads TGTGCCAGCAGCTTAGGGCAGGGCTGGACTGAAGCTTTCTTT. This encodes CASSLGQGWTEAFF. The full variable domain, completed using reference TRBV11-1 and TRBJ1-1, is EAEVAQSPRYKITEKSQAVAFWCDPISGHATLYWYRQILGQGPELLVQFQDESVVDDSQLPKDRFSAERLKGVDSTLKIQPAELGDSAMYLCASSLGQGWTEAFFGQGTRLTVV.

The chain employs TRBV28 and TRBJ2-7; 9 bases align to TRBD1. V shed 4 bases, J shed 1 base, and the junction held 5 bases outside the gene matches. There are 15 residues in the CDR3. Germline loops: CDR1 MDHEN, CDR2 SYDVKM. The DNA for the CDR3 is TGTGCCAGCAGTTCAAGCGGACAGGGGTCCTACGAGCAGTACTTC. Translation gives CASSSSGQGSYEQYF.

This clonotype turned up a few times. The chain links TRBV9 to TRBJ1-2; D unresolved. This CDR3 region has 14 residues. Trimming shortened V by 0 bases and J by 3 bases, and 9 bases separated the two germline ends. Germline V gives CDR1 SGDLS, CDR2 YYNGEE. CDR3 amino acids: CASSVAEGHYGYTF. CDR3 nucleotide sequence: TGTGCCAGCAGCGTAGCTGAAGGCCACTATGGCTACACCTTC.

The rearrangement links TRBV24-1 to TRBJ1-6; D gene ambiguous. Germline values: CDR1 KGHDR, CDR2 SFDVKD. This CDR3 has 20 amino acids. Trimming left V 3 bases short and J 1 base short, with 21 bases between. The CDR3 is CATSDPPDYNGFSYNSPLHF. DNA for the CDR3: TGTGCCACCAGTGATCCCCCGGATTACAACGGCTTTTCCTATAATTCACCCCTCCACTTT.

The sample holds a few counts of this clonotype. The rearrangement links TRBV9 to TRBJ1-4, with D hard to call. The germline V gene has CDR1 SGDLS and CDR2 YYNGEE. The CDR3 has 11 amino acids. The V end was cut by 5 bases, the J end by 13 bases, with 12 bases between. This CDR3 reads CASSDGVRLFF. For the CDR3, the DNA is TGTGCCAGCAGTGACGGTGTAAGACTGTTTTTT.